These T cell receptor beta chains were read from a single sample in a study of CD8+CD57+ T cells in acquired aplastic anemia. TCRdb analysed the reads with MiXCR anew, one entry per CDR3 protein. The sample includes 150,000 to 200,000 distinct CDR3 sequences, just over 45% of them seen just once. Sequences were obtained from sorted CD4+, CD8+, or CD8+CD57+ T cells (not recorded which) from PBMCs. These receptor sequences come from a human donor in good health. Each CDR3 is given with its conserved first and last residue. The D gene is left open where the match is weak. Only some rows state a clone size, as once, few, many or a class for expanded clones.

D	V	J	size	DNA	CDR3
-	TRBV19	TRBJ2-1	many	TGTGCCAGTAGGAGGGCCGGGAGTACGTCCTACAATGAGCAGTTCTTC	CASRRAGSTSYNEQFF
-	TRBV6-2/TRBV6-3	TRBJ2-5	-	TGTGCCAGCAGTTACCCTACCGAGAGTTCGTCCCAGTACTTC	CASSYPTESSSQYF
TRBD1	TRBV11-3	TRBJ1-4	-	TGTGCCAGCAGCTTGGGGGGGGCGACAGGGGGTGAAGAAAAACTGTTTTTT	CASSLGGATGGEEKLFF
TRBD1	TRBV20-1	TRBJ2-7	-	TGCAGTGCAAACGACAGGGGGCTCCTGTACGAGCAGTACTTC	CSANDRGLLYEQYF
-	TRBV29-1	TRBJ2-5	-	TGCAGCGTCTTGAGCAGGATAGAGACCCAGTACTTC	CSVLSRIETQYF
-	TRBV15	TRBJ1-5	-	TGTGCCACCAGCAGAGATACGGGCAGGTTCGAGCCCCAGCATTTT	CATSRDTGRFEPQHF
TRBD1	TRBV25-1	TRBJ2-7	-	TGTGCCAGCCTCCGGGACAGGTACCCCTACGAGCAGTACTTC	CASLRDRYPYEQYF
TRBD1	TRBV15	TRBJ1-2	-	TGTGCCACCAGGAGAACCGACAGGGTCGGTGGCTACACCTTC	CATRRTDRVGGYTF
-	TRBV5-1	TRBJ2-3	many	TGCGCCAGCAGCTTGTTCGCGGCTCCGGGCACAGATACGCAGTATTTT	CASSLFAAPGTDTQYF
-	TRBV20-1	TRBJ1-5	many	TGCAGTGCTCCGAGGGCTGGGGGATATAGCAATCAGCCCCAGCATTTT	CSAPRAGGYSNQPQHF
TRBD1	TRBV10-3	TRBJ1-1	-	TGTGCCATCAGTCCGGGACAGGGATCCACTGAAGCTTTCTTT	CAISPGQGSTEAFF
TRBD1	TRBV11-2	TRBJ1-4	many	TGTGCCAGCAGCTTCACCGAGGGACAGGGGTTCGGAAAACTGTTTTTT	CASSFTEGQGFGKLFF
-	TRBV30	TRBJ2-7	many	TGTGCCTGGATGAGAACGGCCGAGGGTAGGCAGTACTTC	CAWMRTAEGRQYF
-	TRBV20-1	TRBJ2-3	many	TGCAGTGCTAGAGATGTTGGAGGCACAGATACGCAGTATTTT	CSARDVGGTDTQYF
-	TRBV2	TRBJ2-3	many	TGTGCCAGCAGGGACGGGACAAGCACAGATACGCAGTATTTT	CASRDGTSTDTQYF
-	TRBV14	TRBJ2-5	-	TGTGCCAGCAGCCAAGGAAGCAAGGAGACCCAGTACTTC	CASSQGSKETQYF
-	TRBV10-3	TRBJ1-1	-	TGTGCCATCAGTGCTCGGGGTGATGAAGCTTTCTTT	CAISARGDEAFF
-	TRBV7-3	TRBJ2-5	-	TGTGCCAGCAGCTTCCGAATCCAAGAGACCCAGTACTTC	CASSFRIQETQYF
-	TRBV5-1	TRBJ1-3	many	TGCGCCAGCAGTCGGGGAACGGTAGACACCATATATTTT	CASSRGTVDTIYF
TRBD1	TRBV2	TRBJ1-2	-	TGTGCCAGCAGACAACAGGGGTACTCTGGAAACACCTTC	CASRQQGYSGNTF
TRBD2	TRBV7-3	TRBJ2-3	many	TGTGCCAGCAGCGCACTAGCGGGAGGGCCATTTTTTACGCAGTATTTT	CASSALAGGPFFTQYF
-	TRBV29-1	TRBJ1-2	-	TGCAGCGTTGATCCCACCAGCCGGGACAAAGGCTATGGCTACACCTTC	CSVDPTSRDKGYGYTF
-	TRBV4-1	TRBJ1-3	few	TGCGCCAGCAGCCAATTTCAGGACAGAAAAAAGACTGGAAACACCATATATTTT	CASSQFQDRKKTGNTIYF
-	TRBV15	TRBJ2-1	many	TGTGCCACCAGCAGAGGACCAGCGGGCTCCTACAATGAGCAGTTCTTC	CATSRGPAGSYNEQFF
TRBD2	TRBV11-2	TRBJ2-3	-	TGTGCCAGCAGCTCGGGGGGGCGAGGCACAGATACGCAGTATTTT	CASSSGGRGTDTQYF
-	TRBV7-2	TRBJ1-1	many	TGTGCCAGCAGCGCACAGCAGAACACTGAAGCTTTCTTT	CASSAQQNTEAFF
TRBD1	TRBV19	TRBJ1-2	-	TGTGCCAGTAGCCAAGGCAGGGGGGGAAACTATGGCTACACCTTC	CASSQGRGGNYGYTF
-	TRBV9	TRBJ2-2	-	TGTGCCAGCAGCGTTGGGGGGACGTACACCGGGGAGCTGTTTTTT	CASSVGGTYTGELFF
TRBD1	TRBV30	TRBJ1-6	-	TGTGCCTGGACCTCGACGCCCGGACAGGGCGATTCACCCCTCCACTTT	CAWTSTPGQGDSPLHF
TRBD2	TRBV30	TRBJ2-1	-	TGTGCCTGGAGTGGCCTAGCGGGACTCAATGAGCAGTTCTTC	CAWSGLAGLNEQFF
-	TRBV20-1	TRBJ1-2	once	TGCAGTGCTGGGCAGCCAAACTATGGCTACACCTTC	CSAGQPNYGYTF
-	TRBV7-2	TRBJ2-1	many	TGTGCCAGCAGACGTTCACCGGTAAGCGAGCAGTTCTTC	CASRRSPVSEQFF
TRBD1	TRBV25-1	TRBJ1-1	-	TGTGCCAGCAGTTTAGGGCGGTGGACAGGCGCTACCTTGAACACTGAAGCTTTCTTT	CASSLGRWTGATLNTEAFF
-	TRBV28	TRBJ2-7	-	TGTGCCAGCAGTTTAGGCCGGGGACACGAGCAGTACTTC	CASSLGRGHEQYF
-	TRBV29-1	TRBJ1-1	-	TGCAGCGTTGAAGACTCGCTGGAAGCTTTCTTT	CSVEDSLEAFF
TRBD1	TRBV20-1	TRBJ1-2	-	TGCAGTGCGGGGACAGACTATGGCTACACCTTC	CSAGTDYGYTF
-	TRBV6-6	TRBJ2-7	many	TGTGCCAGCAGTTACGATCGGGCGTTGGACTACGAGCAGTACTTC	CASSYDRALDYEQYF
-	TRBV15	TRBJ2-1	-	TGTGCCACCAGCGCCACTGGTGAGCAGTTCTTC	CATSATGEQFF
TRBD1	TRBV29-1	TRBJ2-5	-	TGCAGCGTCGGACAGGGTCTGGCCCAAGAGACCCAGTACTTC	CSVGQGLAQETQYF
TRBD1	TRBV2	TRBJ1-2	-	TGTGCCGGGACCGACAGGGAGGACTATGGCTACACCTTC	CAGTDREDYGYTF
-	TRBV29-1	TRBJ1-1	-	TGCAGCGTTGAGACTGAAGCTTTCTTT	CSVETEAFF
-	TRBV20-1	TRBJ1-6	-	TGCAGTGCCAGTCGGGTGACAGAGGATTCACCCCTCCACTTT	CSASRVTEDSPLHF
TRBD2	TRBV2	TRBJ2-5	-	TGTGCCAGCAGTGTGACTAGCGGCGAAGAGACCCAGTACTTC	CASSVTSGEETQYF
TRBD1	TRBV15	TRBJ1-3	-	TGTGCCACCAGCAGAGAACAGGGGCGTACTGGAAACACCATATATTTT	CATSREQGRTGNTIYF
-	TRBV5-6	TRBJ1-6	-	TGTGCCAGCAGCGGGGAGATGCGGGGCTTCCATTTGGATTCACCCCTCCACTTT	CASSGEMRGFHLDSPLHF
-	TRBV19	TRBJ1-5	many	TGTGCCAGTAGTAATCCCGGGTCTGATAATCAGCCCCAGCATTTT	CASSNPGSDNQPQHF
-	TRBV2	TRBJ2-2	many	TGTGCCAGCAGTGAGCCGGGCATGAACACCGGGGAGCTGTTTTTT	CASSEPGMNTGELFF
-	TRBV2	TRBJ2-2	many	TGTGCCAGCAGCTCTGGGACAACGAACACCGGGGAGCTGTTTTTT	CASSSGTTNTGELFF
-	TRBV7-8	TRBJ2-7	many	TGTGCCAGCAGCACACGGAGGGGAGACCCCTACGAGCAGTACTTC	CASSTRRGDPYEQYF
-	TRBV7-2	TRBJ1-2	-	TGTGCCAGCAGCTTAGCAGGGTCGATTAGAGGTGGCTACACCTTC	CASSLAGSIRGGYTF
-	TRBV5-4	TRBJ2-3	few	TGTGCCAGCAGCTTAGAAGCGGCTAGCACAGATACGCAGTATTTT	CASSLEAASTDTQYF
TRBD1	TRBV6-1	TRBJ2-7	few	TGTGCCAGCAGAAAATCAGGGGGCCGGGCCCTATCGTCCTACGAGCAGTACTTC	CASRKSGGRALSSYEQYF
-	TRBV7-9	TRBJ2-7	few	TGTGCCAGCAGCTTAGAAGGGCCCTACGAGCAGTACTTC	CASSLEGPYEQYF
-	TRBV7-2	TRBJ2-1	-	TGTGCCAGCGGGACCGTATTTGAGCAGTTCTTC	CASGTVFEQFF
-	TRBV15	TRBJ2-5	-	TGTGCCACCAGCAGGAGGCAGTGGGAGACCCAGTACTTC	CATSRRQWETQYF
-	TRBV20-1	TRBJ2-5	-	TGCAGTGGTCTAGTATGGGAGACCCAGTACTTC	CSGLVWETQYF
-	TRBV4-2	TRBJ2-7	-	TGTGCCAGCAGCCCAGAAACCCCGACCGGCTCCTACGAGCAGTACTTC	CASSPETPTGSYEQYF
-	TRBV12-3/TRBV12-4	TRBJ1-3	many	TGTGCCAGCAGTGAACTTGGGACTGGAAACACCATATATTTT	CASSELGTGNTIYF
-	TRBV29-1	TRBJ2-3	-	TGTAGCGTTGTAGCAGGGAAGGTACGCACAGGTACGCAGTCTTTT	CSVVAGKVRTGTQSF
-	TRBV11-2	TRBJ2-7	many	TGTGCCAGCAGCCGAATAACGCCCAGATTCCCCCACGAGCAGTACTTC	CASSRITPRFPHEQYF